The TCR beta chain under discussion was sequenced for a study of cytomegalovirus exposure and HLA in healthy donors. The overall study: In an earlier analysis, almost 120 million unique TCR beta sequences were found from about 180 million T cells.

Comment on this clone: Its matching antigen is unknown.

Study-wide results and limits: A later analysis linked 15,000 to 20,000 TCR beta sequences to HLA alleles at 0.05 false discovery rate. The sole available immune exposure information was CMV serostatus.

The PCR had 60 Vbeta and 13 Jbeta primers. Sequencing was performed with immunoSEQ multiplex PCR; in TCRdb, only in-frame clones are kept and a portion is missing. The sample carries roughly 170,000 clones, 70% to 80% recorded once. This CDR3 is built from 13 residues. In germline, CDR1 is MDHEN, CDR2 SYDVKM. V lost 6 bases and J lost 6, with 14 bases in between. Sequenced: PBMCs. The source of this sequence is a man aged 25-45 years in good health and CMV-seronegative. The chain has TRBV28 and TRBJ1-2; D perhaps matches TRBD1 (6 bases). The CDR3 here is CASSLGGAHGYTF. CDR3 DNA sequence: TGTGCCAGCAGCTTAGGGGGGGCGCATGGCTACACCTTC.